Sequencing of this T cell receptor beta chain was carried out in a study of T cells in Graves' hyperthyroidism and ophthalmopathy. The study left out patients who had uncontrolled infection, other autoimmune disease, pregnancy or lactation. The germline V and J ends were trimmed by 3 bases and 3 bases, with 21 bases remaining between them. Germline V CDR1 and CDR2: KGHSH, LQKENI. CDR3 size: 17 residues. Authors of the study amplified TCR beta CDR3 regions from RNA transcripts. Carried out on the TCR CDR3, a first-round RT-PCR used the HTBI primer set. MiXCR, applied by TCRdb to the multiplex PCR reads, yields one record per CDR3 protein. The sample yields about 620,000 distinct CDR3 sequences, about 17% seen once.

Sequencing used blood. The J gene is TRBJ2-7, the V gene TRBV18; D could derive from TRBD1 or TRBD2 (7 bases each). The receptor comes from a woman in her twenties or thirties with Graves' hyperthyroidism. CDR3 sequence: CASSPGTDTLAVYEQYF. As DNA, the CDR3 is TGTGCCAGCTCACCCGGGACAGATACCCTAGCGGTCTACGAGCAGTACTTC.